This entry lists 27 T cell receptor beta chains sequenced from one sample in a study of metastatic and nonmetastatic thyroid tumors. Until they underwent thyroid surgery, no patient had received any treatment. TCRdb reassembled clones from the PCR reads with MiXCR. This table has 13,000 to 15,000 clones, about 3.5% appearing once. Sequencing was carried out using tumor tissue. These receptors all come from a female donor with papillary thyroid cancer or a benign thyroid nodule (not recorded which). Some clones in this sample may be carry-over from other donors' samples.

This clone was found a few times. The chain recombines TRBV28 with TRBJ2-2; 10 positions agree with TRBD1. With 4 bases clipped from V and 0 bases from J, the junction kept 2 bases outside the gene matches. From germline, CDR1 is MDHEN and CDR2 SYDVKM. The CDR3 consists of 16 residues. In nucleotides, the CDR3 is TGTGCCAGCAGTTCGACAGGGGGCGCGAACACCGGGGAGCTGTTTTTT. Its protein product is CASSSTGGANTGELFF.

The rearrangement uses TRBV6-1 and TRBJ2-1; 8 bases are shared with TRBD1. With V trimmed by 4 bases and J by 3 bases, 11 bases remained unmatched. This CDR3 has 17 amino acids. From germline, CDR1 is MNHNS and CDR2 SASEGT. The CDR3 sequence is CASSGLTGVLGYNEQFF. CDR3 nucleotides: TGTGCCAGCAGTGGATTGACAGGGGTTTTGGGCTACAATGAGCAGTTCTTC.

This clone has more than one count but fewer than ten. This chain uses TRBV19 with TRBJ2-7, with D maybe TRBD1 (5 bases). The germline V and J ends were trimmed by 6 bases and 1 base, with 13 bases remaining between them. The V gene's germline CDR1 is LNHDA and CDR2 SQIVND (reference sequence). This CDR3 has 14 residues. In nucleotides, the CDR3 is TGTGCCAGTAGATTAGACAGCCTTTCCTACGAGCAGTACTTC. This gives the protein CASRLDSLSYEQYF. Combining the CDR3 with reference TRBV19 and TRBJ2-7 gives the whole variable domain DGGITQSPKYLFRKEGQNVTLSCEQNLNHDAMYWYRQDPGQGLRLIYYSQIVNDFQKGDIAEGYSVSREKKESFPLTVTSAQKNPTAFYLCASRLDSLSYEQYFGPGTRLTVT.

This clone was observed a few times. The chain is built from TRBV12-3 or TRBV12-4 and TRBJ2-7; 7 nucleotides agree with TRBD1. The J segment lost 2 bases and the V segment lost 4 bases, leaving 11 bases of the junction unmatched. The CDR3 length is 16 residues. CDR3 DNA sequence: TGTGCCAGCAGTTCCTCCCCGGGACAGCTCGCCTACGAGCAGTACTTC. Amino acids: CASSSSPGQLAYEQYF.

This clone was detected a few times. The CDR3 DNA reads TGTGCCAGCAGTTTTCAGTACGCAGATACGCAGTATTTT. Translated, it gives CASSFQYADTQYF. The rearrangement uses TRBV6-2 or TRBV6-3 and TRBJ2-3; D gene unclear. The length of the CDR3 is 13 residues. The germline V gene encodes CDR1 MNHEY and CDR2 SVGEGT. Trimming shortened V by 4 bases and J by 4 bases, and 9 bases separated the two germline ends.

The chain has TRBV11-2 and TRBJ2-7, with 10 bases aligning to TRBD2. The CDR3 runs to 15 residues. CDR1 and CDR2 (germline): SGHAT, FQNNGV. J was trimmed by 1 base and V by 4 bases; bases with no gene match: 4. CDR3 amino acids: CASSSPSGRSYEQYF. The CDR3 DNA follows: TGTGCCAGCAGCTCCCCTAGCGGGAGATCCTACGAGCAGTACTTC.

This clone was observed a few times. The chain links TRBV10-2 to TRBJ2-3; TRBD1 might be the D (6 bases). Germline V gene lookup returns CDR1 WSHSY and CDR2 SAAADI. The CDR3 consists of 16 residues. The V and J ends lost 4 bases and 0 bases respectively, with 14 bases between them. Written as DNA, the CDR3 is TGCGCCAGCAGTGGAGACAGGCACACTAGCACAGATACGCAGTATTTT. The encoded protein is CASSGDRHTSTDTQYF.

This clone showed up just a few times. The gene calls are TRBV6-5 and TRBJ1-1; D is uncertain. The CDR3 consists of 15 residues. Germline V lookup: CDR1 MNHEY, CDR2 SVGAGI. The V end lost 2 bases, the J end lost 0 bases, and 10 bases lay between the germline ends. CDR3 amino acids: CASSYEWQLNTEAFF. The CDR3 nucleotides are TGTGCCAGCAGTTACGAATGGCAGTTGAACACTGAAGCTTTCTTT.

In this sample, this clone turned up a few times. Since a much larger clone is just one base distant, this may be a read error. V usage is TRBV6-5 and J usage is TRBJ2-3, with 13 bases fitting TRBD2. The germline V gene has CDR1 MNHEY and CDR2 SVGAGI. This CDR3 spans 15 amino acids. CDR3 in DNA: TGTGCCAGCAGTTGGACTAGCGGGAGCACAGATACTCAGTATTTT. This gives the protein CASSWTSGSTDTQYF.

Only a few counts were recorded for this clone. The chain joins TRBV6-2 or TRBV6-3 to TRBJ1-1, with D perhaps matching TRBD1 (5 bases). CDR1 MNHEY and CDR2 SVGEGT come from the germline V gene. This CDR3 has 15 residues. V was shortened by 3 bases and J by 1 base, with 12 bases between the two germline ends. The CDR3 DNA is TGTGCCAGCAGTTATTCGGGGACGGCGAACACTGAAGCTTTCTTT. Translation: CASSYSGTANTEAFF.

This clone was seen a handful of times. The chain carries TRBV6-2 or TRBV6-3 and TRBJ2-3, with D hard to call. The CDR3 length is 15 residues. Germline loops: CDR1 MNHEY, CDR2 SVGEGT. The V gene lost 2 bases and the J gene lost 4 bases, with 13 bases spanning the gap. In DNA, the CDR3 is TGTGCCAGCAGTTACGAGCGATCCCTGGCAGATACGCAGTATTTT. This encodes CASSYERSLADTQYF.

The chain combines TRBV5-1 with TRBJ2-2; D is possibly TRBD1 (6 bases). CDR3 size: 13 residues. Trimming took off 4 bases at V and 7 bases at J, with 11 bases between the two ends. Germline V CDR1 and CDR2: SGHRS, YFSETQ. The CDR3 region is CASSGTPGGELFF. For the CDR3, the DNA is TGCGCCAGCAGCGGGACACCGGGCGGGGAGCTGTTTTTT.

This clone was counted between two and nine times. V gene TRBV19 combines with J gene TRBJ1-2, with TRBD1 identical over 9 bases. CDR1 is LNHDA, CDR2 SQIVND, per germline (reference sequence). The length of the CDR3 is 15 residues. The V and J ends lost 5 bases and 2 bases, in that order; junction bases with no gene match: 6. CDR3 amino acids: CASSRPGTGNYGYTF. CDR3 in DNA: TGTGCCAGTAGTCGTCCCGGGACAGGGAACTATGGCTACACCTTC. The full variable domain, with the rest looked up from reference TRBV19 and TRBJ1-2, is DGGITQSPKYLFRKEGQNVTLSCEQNLNHDAMYWYRQDPGQGLRLIYYSQIVNDFQKGDIAEGYSVSREKKESFPLTVTSAQKNPTAFYLCASSRPGTGNYGYTFGSGTRLTVV.

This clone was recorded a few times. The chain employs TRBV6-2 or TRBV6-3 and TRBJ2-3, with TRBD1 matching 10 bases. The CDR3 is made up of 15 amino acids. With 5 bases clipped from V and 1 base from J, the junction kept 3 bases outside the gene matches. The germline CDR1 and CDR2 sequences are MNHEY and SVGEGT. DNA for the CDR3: TGTGCCAGCAGTGACGGGACAGGGGGCACAGATACGCAGTATTTT. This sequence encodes CASSDGTGGTDTQYF.

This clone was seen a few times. CDR3 region: CASSLPSGRAIYEQFF. Here the CDR3 DNA reads TGTGCCAGCAGTTTGCCTAGCGGGAGGGCCATCTATGAGCAGTTCTTC. The V and J genes are TRBV28 and TRBJ2-1, with 12 nucleotides matching TRBD2. Germline CDR1 reads MDHEN; CDR2 reads SYDVKM. With V trimmed by 3 bases and J by 8 bases, 8 bases remained unmatched. There are 16 residues in the CDR3.

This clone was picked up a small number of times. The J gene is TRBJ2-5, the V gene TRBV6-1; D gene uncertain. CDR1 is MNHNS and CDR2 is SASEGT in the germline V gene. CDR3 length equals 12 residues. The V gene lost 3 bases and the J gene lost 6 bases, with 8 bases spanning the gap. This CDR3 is CASSETGQTQYF. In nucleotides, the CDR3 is TGTGCCAGCAGTGAGACTGGCCAGACCCAGTACTTC.

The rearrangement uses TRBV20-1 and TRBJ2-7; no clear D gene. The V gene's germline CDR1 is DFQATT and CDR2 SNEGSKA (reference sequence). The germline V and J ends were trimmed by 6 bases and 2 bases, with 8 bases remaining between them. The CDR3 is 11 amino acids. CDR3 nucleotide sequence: TGCAGTGCCTTCCGGCCCTACGAGCAGTACTTC. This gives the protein CSAFRPYEQYF.

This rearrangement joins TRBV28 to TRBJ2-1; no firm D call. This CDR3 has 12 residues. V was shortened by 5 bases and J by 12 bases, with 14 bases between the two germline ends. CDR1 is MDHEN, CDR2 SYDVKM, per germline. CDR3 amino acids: CASSRTHRPQFF. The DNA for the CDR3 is TGTGCCAGCAGTCGCACCCACAGACCGCAGTTCTTC.

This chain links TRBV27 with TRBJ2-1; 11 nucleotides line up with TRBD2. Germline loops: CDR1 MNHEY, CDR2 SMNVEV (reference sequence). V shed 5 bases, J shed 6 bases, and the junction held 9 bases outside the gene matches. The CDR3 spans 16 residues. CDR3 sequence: CASSLIVAGGPNEQFF. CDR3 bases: TGTGCCAGCAGTCTTATTGTAGCGGGAGGGCCCAATGAGCAGTTCTTC.

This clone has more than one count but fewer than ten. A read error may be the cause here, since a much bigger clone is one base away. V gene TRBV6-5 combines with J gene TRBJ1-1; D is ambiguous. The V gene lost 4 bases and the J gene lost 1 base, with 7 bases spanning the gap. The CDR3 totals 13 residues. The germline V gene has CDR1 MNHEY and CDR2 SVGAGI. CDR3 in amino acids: CASSCGPNTEAFF. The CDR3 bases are TGTGCCAGCAGTTGTGGGCCGAACACTGAAGCTTTCTTT.

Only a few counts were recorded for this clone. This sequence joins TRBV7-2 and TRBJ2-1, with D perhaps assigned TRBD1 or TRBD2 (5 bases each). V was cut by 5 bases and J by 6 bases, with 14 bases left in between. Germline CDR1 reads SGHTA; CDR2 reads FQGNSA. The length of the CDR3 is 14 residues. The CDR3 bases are TGTGCCAGCAGCCTCTCGGGGCAGTCCAATGAGCAGTTCTTC. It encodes CASSLSGQSNEQFF. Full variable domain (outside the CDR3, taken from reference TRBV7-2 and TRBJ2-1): GAGVSQSPSNKVTEKGKDVELRCDPISGHTALYWYRQSLGQGLEFLIYFQGNSAPDKSGLPSDRFSAERTGGSVSTLTIQRTQQEDSAVYLCASSLSGQSNEQFFGPGTRLTVL.

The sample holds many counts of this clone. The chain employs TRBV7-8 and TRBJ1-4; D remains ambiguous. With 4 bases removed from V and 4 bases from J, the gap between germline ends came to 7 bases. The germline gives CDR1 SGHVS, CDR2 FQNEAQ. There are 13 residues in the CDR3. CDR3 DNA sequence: TGTGCCAGCAGCTCGCCACGTAATGAAAAACTGTTTTTT. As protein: CASSSPRNEKLFF.

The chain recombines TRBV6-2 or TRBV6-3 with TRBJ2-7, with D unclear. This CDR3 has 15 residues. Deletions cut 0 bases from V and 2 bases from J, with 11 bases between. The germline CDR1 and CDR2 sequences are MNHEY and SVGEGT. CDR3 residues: CASSYSIAGAYEQYF. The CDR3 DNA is TGTGCCAGCAGTTACTCAATAGCTGGGGCCTACGAGCAGTACTTC.

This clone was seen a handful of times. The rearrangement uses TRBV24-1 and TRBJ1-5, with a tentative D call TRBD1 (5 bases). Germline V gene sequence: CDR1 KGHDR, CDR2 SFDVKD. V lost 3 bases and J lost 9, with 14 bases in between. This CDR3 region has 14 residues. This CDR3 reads CATSDQNRFGPQHF. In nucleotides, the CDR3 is TGTGCCACCAGTGATCAAAACAGGTTTGGGCCCCAGCATTTT.

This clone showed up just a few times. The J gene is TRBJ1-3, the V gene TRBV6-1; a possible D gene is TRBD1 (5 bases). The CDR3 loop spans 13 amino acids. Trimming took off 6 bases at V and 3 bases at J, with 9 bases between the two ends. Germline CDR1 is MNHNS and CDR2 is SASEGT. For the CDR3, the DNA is TGTGCCAGCAGACAGACAGTTGGAAACACCATATATTTT. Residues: CASRQTVGNTIYF.

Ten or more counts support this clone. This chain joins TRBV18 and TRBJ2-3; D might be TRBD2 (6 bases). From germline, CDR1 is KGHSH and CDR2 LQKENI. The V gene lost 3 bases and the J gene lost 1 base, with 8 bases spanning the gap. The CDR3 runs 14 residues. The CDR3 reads CASSPSGGTDTQYF. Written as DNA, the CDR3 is TGTGCCAGCTCACCTTCGGGGGGCACAGATACGCAGTATTTT.

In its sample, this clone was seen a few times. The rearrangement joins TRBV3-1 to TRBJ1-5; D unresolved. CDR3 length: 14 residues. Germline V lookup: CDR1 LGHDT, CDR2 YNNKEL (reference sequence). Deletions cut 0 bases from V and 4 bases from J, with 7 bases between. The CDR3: CASSQDLGNQPQHF. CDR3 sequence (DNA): TGTGCCAGCAGCCAAGATCTTGGGAATCAGCCCCAGCATTTT.